A selection of T cell receptor beta chains follows, all from one sample in a study of T cell clonotyping in hematopoietic cell transplantation. This table comes from immunoSEQ multiplex PCR, and its TCRdb copy is limited to in-frame clones, with some not included. The sample gives just under 650 clones, 96% of which show up once; around 7.1% is in the top ten. The sequencing here drew on peripheral blood mononuclear cells, taken before stem cell transplant. These receptors were obtained from a woman aged 40 to 50 with acute myeloid leukemia. Some clones in this sample may be carry-over from other donors' samples. The CDR3 runs from the conserved cysteine through the conserved F or W. D genes are given only for firm matches. Size values are once, few and many counts, or a class for expanded clones, and some rows have none.

cdr3_aa | cdr3_nt | clone_size | j_call | v_call | d_call
CASSELVGAGGETQYF | TGTGCCAGCAGTGAACTCGTGGGAGCCGGAGGAGAGACCCAGTACTTC | . | TRBJ2-5 | TRBV6-1 | .
CATSRVDSSSSGAFF | TGTGCCACCAGCAGAGTGGACAGCAGCTCCAGTGGAGCTTTCTTT | . | TRBJ1-1 | TRBV15 | .
CSVETGGTRTEAFF | TGCAGCGTTGAAACAGGGGGGACGCGGACTGAAGCTTTCTTT | . | TRBJ1-1 | TRBV29-1 | TRBD1
CATSSRGGDGYTF | TGTGCCACCAGCAGCAGGGGGGGCGATGGCTACACCTTC | once | TRBJ1-2 | TRBV15 | TRBD1
CSVTGGSSGNTIYF | TGCAGCGTTACCGGGGGGAGCTCTGGAAACACCATATATTTT | . | TRBJ1-3 | TRBV29-1 | .
CASSLASGPYNEQFF | TGTGCCAGCAGTTTAGCTAGCGGACCATACAATGAGCAGTTCTTC | . | TRBJ2-1 | TRBV28 | TRBD2
CASSTGLANTGELFF | TGTGCCAGTAGTACGGGACTTGCGAACACCGGGGAGCTGTTTTTT | once | TRBJ2-2 | TRBV19 | .
CAWSDSPAEEQYF | TGTGCCTGGAGTGATTCCCCGGCGGAAGAGCAGTACTTC | . | TRBJ2-7 | TRBV30 | .
CASSLDGSWITGELFF | TGTGCCAGCAGCCTCGACGGGTCATGGATCACCGGGGAGCTGTTTTTT | . | TRBJ2-2 | TRBV5-6 | .
CASSLVELAEAFF | TGTGCCAGCAGCTTAGTCGAGCTGGCTGAAGCTTTCTTT | . | TRBJ1-1 | TRBV7-2 | .
CASSPRGRVTNEKLFF | TGTGCCAGCAGCCCACGAGGCCGGGTAACTAATGAAAAACTGTTTTTT | . | TRBJ1-4 | TRBV11-2 | .
CASSYDTDTQYF | TGCGCCAGCAGCTACGACACAGATACGCAGTATTTT | . | TRBJ2-3 | TRBV5-1 | .
CASSGTSGSGANVLTF | TGTGCCAGCAGTGGGACTAGCGGCTCTGGGGCCAACGTCCTGACTTTC | once | TRBJ2-6 | TRBV6-4 | TRBD2
CASSYQVGVNQPQHF | TGTGCCAGTAGTTACCAGGTAGGGGTTAATCAGCCCCAGCATTTT | once | TRBJ1-5 | TRBV19 | .
CSVWGTGITYEQYF | TGCAGCGTTTGGGGGACAGGAATCACCTACGAGCAGTACTTC | few | TRBJ2-7 | TRBV29-1 | TRBD1
CASSLGTIGGELFF | TGTGCCAGCAGCTTAGGGACCATTGGGGGGGAGCTGTTTTTT | once | TRBJ2-2 | TRBV5-6 | .
CSVGIAEYEQYF | TGCAGCGTTGGAATAGCGGAGTACGAGCAGTACTTC | . | TRBJ2-7 | TRBV29-1 | .
CASSLTGPRYGYTF | TGTGCCAGCAGCTTAACAGGCCCCCGATATGGCTACACCTTC | once | TRBJ1-2 | TRBV11-2 | .
CASSWGRVAKNIQYF | TGTGCCAGCAGTTGGGGCAGAGTAGCCAAAAACATTCAGTACTTC | once | TRBJ2-4 | TRBV28 | .
CASSPTGLYSYEQYF | TGTGCCAGCAGTCCCACGGGCCTCTACTCCTACGAGCAGTACTTC | . | TRBJ2-7 | TRBV28 | .
CAWARGTGNTIYF | TGTGCCTGGGCACGGGGGACTGGAAACACCATATATTTT | . | TRBJ1-3 | TRBV30 | .
CASSGNRAYEQYF | TGTGCCAGCAGTGGTAACAGGGCTTACGAGCAGTACTTC | . | TRBJ2-7 | TRBV2 | .
CASRPAGTYQPQHF | TGTGCCAGCAGGCCCGCCGGGACCTATCAGCCCCAGCATTTT | . | TRBJ1-5 | TRBV27 | .
CSVSRGTQYF | TGCAGTGTGAGCCGGGGGACCCAGTACTTC | . | TRBJ2-5 | TRBV29-1 | .
CASSYRDPTTYEQYF | TGTGCCAGCAGTTACCGGGACCCAACTACCTACGAGCAGTACTTC | few | TRBJ2-7 | TRBV6-5 | .
CASSFRGIAGYYNEQFF | TGTGCCAGCAGCTTTAGGGGAATAGCGGGATATTACAATGAGCAGTTCTTC | . | TRBJ2-1 | TRBV11-2 | TRBD2
CASSLVRLAGGIDTQYF | TGTGCCAGCAGCTTAGTAAGGTTAGCGGGAGGTATAGATACGCAGTATTTT | . | TRBJ2-3 | TRBV7-2 | TRBD2
CASSESGGRSNQPQHF | TGTGCCAGCAGTGAATCCGGGGGGCGAAGCAATCAGCCCCAGCATTTT | . | TRBJ1-5 | TRBV6-1 | .
CASSLHGTSGNRDNEQFF | TGCGCCAGCAGCTTGCATGGGACTAGCGGAAATCGCGACAATGAGCAGTTCTTC | . | TRBJ2-1 | TRBV5-1 | TRBD2
CASSKEKHPNSQPGQDSYEQYF | TGTGCCAGCAGCAAAGAAAAACACCCAAATTCGCAACCGGGACAGGACTCCTACGAGCAGTACTTC | once | TRBJ2-7 | TRBV21-1 | .
CASSEAKSVLAAYEQYF | TGTGCCAGCAGTGAAGCCAAGTCCGTACTAGCGGCCTACGAGCAGTACTTC | . | TRBJ2-7 | TRBV6-1 | TRBD2
CASSLFRGRENTEAFF | TGTGCCAGCAGCTTGTTCAGGGGGCGTGAGAACACTGAAGCTTTCTTT | . | TRBJ1-1 | TRBV5-6 | TRBD1
CASSRGTREAFF | TGTGCCAGCAGCCGAGGGACACGGGAAGCTTTCTTT | once | TRBJ1-1 | TRBV2 | .
CAWSVQINQPQHF | TGTGCCTGGAGTGTACAGATCAATCAGCCCCAGCATTTT | . | TRBJ1-5 | TRBV30 | .
CASSMGHSSYEQYF | TGTGCCAGCAGCATGGGACACTCCTCCTACGAGCAGTACTTC | . | TRBJ2-7 | TRBV11-2 | .
CSVVRQGQIYEQYF | TGCAGCGTTGTGAGGCAGGGCCAGATCTACGAGCAGTACTTC | . | TRBJ2-7 | TRBV29-1 | .
CASSPIAGGYFGEQYF | TGTGCCAGCAGCCCGATAGCGGGAGGATATTTCGGCGAGCAGTACTTC | . | TRBJ2-7 | TRBV7-6 | TRBD2
CASSLEAPGQVYF | TGTGCCAGCAGCTTGGAAGCTCCGGGACAGGTGTATTTT | . | TRBJ2-3 | TRBV5-4 | TRBD1
CATSRDVPQEAFF | TGTGCCACCAGCAGAGATGTGCCGCAGGAAGCTTTCTTT | . | TRBJ1-1 | TRBV15 | .
CASSQEGWETQYF | TGTGCCAGCAGCCAAGAGGGGTGGGAGACCCAGTACTTC | . | TRBJ2-5 | TRBV4-2 | .
CASRGQQQETQYF | TGTGCCAGCAGAGGACAGCAACAAGAGACCCAGTACTTC | . | TRBJ2-5 | TRBV6-6 | .